Here is one T cell receptor beta chain with its context. The antigen remains unidentified. Treatment specified: oral pan-JAK inhibitor, 5-10 mg twice daily. This entry comes from a study of CD8+ T cells in alopecia areata. Study summary: The study gave treated patients oral tofacitinib at 5 to 10 mg twice daily. Points from the study as a whole: Numerous clones, expanded in lesions, remained in scalp and blood during tofacitinib. Tofacitinib yielded significantly lower scalp clonality and fewer expanded CD8+ clones among the top 100.

cDNA serving as the sequencing template came from extracted, reverse transcribed RNA. The table came from immunoSEQ multiplex PCR; TCRdb's copy has only in-frame clones and leaves some out. The repertoire includes 140,000 to 150,000 clones, 45% to 65% of them detected once, and more than 15% sits in the top ten. Germline V gene data show CDR1 as GTSNPN and CDR2 as SVGIG (reference sequence). Germline trimming cut 0 bases from V and 8 bases from J; bases unmatched to any gene: 9. The CDR3 is 14 amino acids. The material sequenced was CD8+ T cells sorted from blood, taken at week 4, from a patient treated with tofacitinib. J is TRBJ1-2 and V is TRBV30; TRBD1 agrees at 7 bases. The TCR comes from a human donor with alopecia areata. The CDR3 nucleotides are TGTGCCTGGAGTGTTGGCAGGGGGGACGAAGGCTACACCTTC. Amino acids: CAWSVGRGDEGYTF.